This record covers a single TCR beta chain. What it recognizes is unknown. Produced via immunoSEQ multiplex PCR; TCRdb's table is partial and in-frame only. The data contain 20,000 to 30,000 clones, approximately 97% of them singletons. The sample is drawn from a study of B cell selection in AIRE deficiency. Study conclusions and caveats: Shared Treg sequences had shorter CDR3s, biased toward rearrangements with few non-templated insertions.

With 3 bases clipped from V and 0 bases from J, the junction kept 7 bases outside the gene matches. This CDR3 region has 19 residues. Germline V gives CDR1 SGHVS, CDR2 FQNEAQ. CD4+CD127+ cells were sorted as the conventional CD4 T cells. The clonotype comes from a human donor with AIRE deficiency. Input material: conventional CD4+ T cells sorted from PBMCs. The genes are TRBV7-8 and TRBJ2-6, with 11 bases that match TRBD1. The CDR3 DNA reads TGTGCCAGCAGCTTGGAGGGACAGGGGGTCCTCTCTGGGGCCAACGTCCTGACTTTC. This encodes CASSLEGQGVLSGANVLTF.